The 27 T cell receptor beta chains below were found in one sample sequenced in a study of T-cell memory formation after mild COVID-19. From the 5' RACE reads, TCRdb called clonotypes with MiXCR, one entry per CDR3 protein. The table lists some 450,000 distinct CDR3 sequences, 18% of them singletons. The specimen was PBMCs or a T cell subset sorted from them (not recorded which). These receptor sequences come from a man between 18 and 35 years old who had mild COVID-19 (a few samples of this study predate the infection). Cell type and time point are not known.

This clonotype was counted a few times. The chain links TRBV4-3 to TRBJ1-2; possible D gene TRBD1, 6 bases. Looked up from germline, CDR1 is LGHNA and CDR2 is YSLEER. CDR3 size: 15 residues. V was clipped by 3 bases and J by 5 bases, with 16 bases between them. The CDR3 sequence is CASSQAAGVRYGYTF. Written as DNA, the CDR3 is TGCGCCAGCAGCCAGGCAGCAGGGGTACGTTATGGCTACACCTTC.

The chain recombines TRBV5-4 with TRBJ2-5; 9 bases match TRBD1. CDR1 and CDR2 (germline): SGHNT, YYREEE (reference sequence). Trimming took 0 bases from V and 4 from J; bases not matched to a gene: 4. This CDR3 has 15 amino acids. The CDR3 protein is CASSLGQGQGETQYF. The DNA for the CDR3 is TGTGCCAGCAGCTTGGGACAGGGACAGGGAGAGACCCAGTACTTC.

The CDR3 protein is CSARKEGWNTGELFF. CDR3 sequence (DNA): TGCAGTGCTAGAAAGGAGGGATGGAACACCGGGGAGCTGTTTTTT. The chain combines TRBV20-1 with TRBJ2-2; TRBD2 might be the D (6 bases). The CDR3 has 15 amino acids. Germline CDR1 reads DFQATT; CDR2 reads SNEGSKA (reference sequence). The V end was cut by 2 bases, the J end by 1 base, with 11 bases between.

CDR3 loop: CASSLGADPSQETQYF. DNA for the CDR3: TGTGCCAGCAGCTTAGGGGCAGACCCATCCCAAGAGACCCAGTACTTC. The J gene is TRBJ2-5, the V gene TRBV7-3; TRBD1 is a possible D gene (5 bases). V shed 2 bases and J shed 1 base, with 14 bases lying between them. The CDR3 consists of 16 residues. Germline lookup yields CDR1 SGHTA and CDR2 FQGTGA.

A few counts support this clonotype. This chain joins TRBV4-1 and TRBJ2-1, with a possible D match to TRBD2 (5 bases). Germline CDR1 MGHRA, CDR2 YSYEKL. This CDR3 comprises 12 residues. The V gene lost 2 bases and the J gene lost 8 bases, with 7 bases spanning the gap. The CDR3 region has the DNA TGCGCCAGCAGCCAACCGAGGGATGAGCAGTTCTTC. Translated: CASSQPRDEQFF.

This sequence joins TRBV7-9 and TRBJ1-2; 7 bases line up with TRBD1. CDR1 is SEHNR, CDR2 FQNEAQ, per germline (reference sequence). V shed 7 bases and J 5 bases; nucleotides not matched to a gene: 16. This CDR3 has 16 residues. The CDR3 sequence is CASITSLQGSIYGYTF. In DNA form, the CDR3 reads TGTGCCAGCATAACCTCATTACAGGGGTCTATTTATGGCTACACCTTC.

This clonotype came up a few times. The gene calls are TRBV24-1 and TRBJ2-1; weak D call: TRBD1 (6 bases). Germline CDR1 and CDR2: KGHDR and SFDVKD. With 9 bases removed from V and 7 bases from J, the gap between germline ends came to 12 bases. This CDR3 is 12 amino acids long. This CDR3 is CATRTDRNEQFF. CDR3 DNA: TGTGCCACCCGGACAGATCGGAATGAGCAGTTCTTC.

This rearrangement joins TRBV11-1 to TRBJ2-2, with 9 bases that match TRBD2. The germline V gene has CDR1 SGHAT and CDR2 FQDESV (reference sequence). V was pared by 6 bases and J by 8 bases, with 13 bases of the junction left unmatched. CDR3 length: 16 residues. CDR3 in DNA: TGTGCCAGCAGGGCGAAAGCGGGGGGATTGTTTGGGGAGCTGTTTTTT. Residues: CASRAKAGGLFGELFF.

V and J are TRBV6-2 or TRBV6-3 and TRBJ2-2, with 7 bases lining up with TRBD1. The CDR3 extends over 12 amino acids. Unmatched junction bases numbered 2, after V lost 7 bases and J lost 6 bases. In germline, CDR1 is MNHEY, CDR2 SVGEGT. DNA for the CDR3: TGTGCCAGCACCACAGGGGCCGGGGAGCTGTTTTTT. Translated: CASTTGAGELFF.

This clonotype was seen more than once but under ten times. The genes are TRBV4-2 and TRBJ1-5; D is ambiguous. V gave up 5 bases and J gave up 0 bases, with 17 bases separating them. Germline assignment: CDR1 LGHNA and CDR2 YNFKEQ. This CDR3 region has 17 residues. DNA for the CDR3: TGTGCCAGCAGCTATAGGACGACGGTTAATAGCAATCAGCCCCAGCATTTT. It translates to CASSYRTTVNSNQPQHF.

This clonotype was detected many times. The rearrangement links TRBV4-1 to TRBJ1-5; D remains ambiguous. V dropped 1 base and J dropped 3 bases, with 10 bases sitting between them. CDR3 length: 15 residues. CDR1 is MGHRA and CDR2 is YSYEKL in the germline V gene. The CDR3 loop is CASSQGSQHNQPQHF. As DNA, the CDR3 is TGCGCCAGCAGCCAAGGTAGTCAGCACAATCAGCCCCAGCATTTT.

The genes are TRBV5-1 and TRBJ1-6, with D maybe TRBD1 (5 bases). Germline values: CDR1 SGHRS, CDR2 YFSETQ. Trimming left V 7 bases short and J 8 bases short, with 22 bases between. This CDR3 comprises 16 residues. The DNA for the CDR3 is TGCGCCAGCTCCGAACAATCAGGGAGGAAAGATTCACCCCTCCACTTT. This gives the protein CASSEQSGRKDSPLHF.

This clonotype was counted a few times. This chain links TRBV24-1 with TRBJ2-3; no clear D. V was clipped by 6 bases and J by 2 bases, with 8 bases between them. The germline gives CDR1 KGHDR, CDR2 SFDVKD. The CDR3 spans 13 residues. The CDR3 loop reads CATSNSPTDTQYF. The CDR3 DNA is TGTGCCACCAGTAACAGTCCCACAGATACGCAGTATTTT.

This clonotype was picked up many times. This sequence joins TRBV12-3 or TRBV12-4 and TRBJ2-2, with no clear D. Trimming stripped 1 base from V and 4 bases from J, with 7 bases between. The length of the CDR3 is 14 residues. DNA for the CDR3: TGTGCCAGCAGTTTAGAGGTTCTCACCGGGGAGCTGTTTTTT. Encoded protein: CASSLEVLTGELFF.

This clonotype was seen a few times. This chain joins TRBV2 and TRBJ1-1; 7 bases align to TRBD1. V trimming: 5 bases; J trimming: 7 bases; junction bases outside the gene matches: 4. Germline V gene data show CDR1 as SNHLY and CDR2 as FYNNEI. The CDR3 is 12 amino acids. The CDR3 nucleotides are TGTGCCAGCAGTTCCGGACAGGTTGAAGCTTTCTTT. This codes for CASSSGQVEAFF.

This rearrangement joins TRBV21-1 to TRBJ2-3; the table gives TRBD1 as D, unverified against the DNA. TRBV21-1 is a documented pseudogene. This CDR3 spans 22 amino acids. The CDR3 protein is CASSKALLLRGDRPQYTDTQYF. The CDR3 DNA follows: TGTGCCAGCAGCAAAGCGCTTTTATTACGGGGGGACAGGCCTCAATACACAGATACGCAGTATTTT.

This chain links TRBV5-1 with TRBJ2-7, with TRBD2 as a possible D gene (6 bases). CDR3 length: 15 amino acids. CDR1 and CDR2 (germline): SGHRS, YFSETQ. V dropped 0 bases and J dropped 4 bases, with 14 bases sitting between them. The CDR3 here is CASSLVGRGGYEQYF. For the CDR3, the DNA is TGCGCCAGCAGCTTGGTAGGGCGGGGCGGTTACGAGCAGTACTTC.

The chain couples TRBV21-1 to TRBJ2-3. TRBV21-1 is a pseudogene. The CDR3 runs to 13 residues. The CDR3 reads CASSNASGDTQYF. Here the CDR3 DNA reads TGTGCCAGCAGCAACGCCAGTGGAGATACGCAGTATTTT.

This clonotype was counted at least ten times. V usage is TRBV29-1 and J usage is TRBJ1-4; no firm D call. The CDR3 sequence is 11 residues long. Between the trimmed V and J ends, which lost 5 bases and 8 bases, there was a span of 9 bases. Per germline, CDR1 SQVTM and CDR2 ANQGSEA. The CDR3 sequence: CSVLSEEKLFF. Here the CDR3 DNA reads TGCAGCGTTTTAAGTGAGGAAAAACTGTTTTTT.

This clonotype was found a few times. The rearrangement links TRBV4-2 to TRBJ2-5, with D hard to call. The CDR3 spans 14 residues. V was trimmed by 0 bases and J by 3 bases, leaving 8 bases between them. Germline V gene lookup returns CDR1 LGHNA and CDR2 YNFKEQ. Here the CDR3 reads CASSQDSKKETQYF. The CDR3 DNA follows: TGTGCCAGCAGCCAAGATTCCAAGAAAGAGACCCAGTACTTC.

The chain carries TRBV5-1 and TRBJ2-1; 8 nucleotides agree with TRBD2. V gave up 3 bases and J gave up 4 bases; unmatched junction bases: 9. The CDR3 runs 16 residues. Germline CDR1 is SGHRS and CDR2 is YFSETQ. CDR3 region: CASSSSAGGRYNEQFF. DNA of the CDR3: TGCGCCAGCAGCTCTAGCGCGGGGGGACGTTACAATGAGCAGTTCTTC. The entire variable domain, with the rest obtained from reference TRBV5-1 and TRBJ2-1, is as follows: KAGVTQTPRYLIKTRGQQVTLSCSPISGHRSVSWYQQTPGQGLQFLFEYFSETQRNKGNFPGRFSGRQFSNSRSEMNVSTLELGDSALYLCASSSSAGGRYNEQFFGPGTRLTVL.

This clonotype was detected a few times. CDR3 region: CSARDWGAGETQYF. The CDR3 region has the DNA TGCAGTGCTAGAGATTGGGGGGCGGGGGAGACCCAGTACTTC. The rearrangement uses TRBV20-1 and TRBJ2-5; either TRBD1 or TRBD2 may supply D (6 bases each). Looked up from germline, CDR1 is DFQATT and CDR2 is SNEGSKA (reference sequence). This CDR3 region has 14 residues. Between the trimmed V and J ends, which lost 0 bases and 5 bases, there was a span of 13 bases.

The V call is TRBV12-3 or TRBV12-4, the J call TRBJ1-2; D is unresolved. The CDR3 is 12 residues long. V lost 2 bases to trimming and J lost 7 bases, with 8 bases between them. CDR3 sequence reads: CASSLTNAGYTF. In DNA, the CDR3 is TGTGCCAGCAGTTTAACCAATGCTGGCTACACCTTC.

The rearrangement links TRBV7-9 to TRBJ1-1, with D unresolved. Trimming pared 1 base from V and 1 base from J, leaving 10 bases between. Looked up from germline, CDR1 is SEHNR and CDR2 is FQNEAQ (reference sequence). CDR3 size: 15 residues. CDR3 DNA: TGTGCCAGCAGCTTAGATTCTTTTAGGAACACTGAAGCTTTCTTT. Protein sequence: CASSLDSFRNTEAFF. Drawing the rest from reference TRBV7-9 and TRBJ1-1, the complete variable domain is DTGVSQNPRHKITKRGQNVTFRCDPISEHNRLYWYRQTLGQGPEFLTYFQNEAQLEKSRLLSDRFSAERPKGSFSTLEIQRTEQGDSAMYLCASSLDSFRNTEAFFGQGTRLTVV.

The chain links TRBV29-1 to TRBJ2-1, with 9 bases identical to TRBD1. The V gene end was trimmed by 6 bases and the J gene end by 9 bases; junction bases not matched to a gene: 6. Germline V gives CDR1 SQVTM, CDR2 ANQGSEA. The CDR3 consists of 12 residues. CDR3 in amino acids: CSVTGTGIEQFF. The CDR3 region has the DNA TGCAGCGTGACCGGGACAGGGATTGAGCAGTTCTTC.

This clonotype turned up a few times. This chain links TRBV7-9 with TRBJ1-1; 8 bases line up with TRBD1. With V trimmed by 4 bases and J by 4 bases, 2 bases remained unmatched. The germline CDR1 and CDR2 sequences are SEHNR and FQNEAQ (reference sequence). The length of the CDR3 is 13 residues. CDR3 amino acids: CASSSQGATEAFF. CDR3 coding DNA: TGTGCCAGCAGCTCCCAGGGGGCCACTGAAGCTTTCTTT.

This clonotype was detected only a few times. The V call is TRBV6-2 or TRBV6-3, the J call TRBJ2-7; tentative D call: TRBD1 (6 bases). The CDR3 extends over 13 amino acids. Trimming took 2 bases from V and 4 from J, leaving 9 bases between them. CDR1 and CDR2 from the germline V gene are MNHEY and SVGEGT. The CDR3 coding sequence is TGTGCCAGCAGTTACCAGGGGTATTACGAGCAGTACGTC. It yields the protein CASSYQGYYEQYV.